Presented here are 2 T cell receptor beta chains from one specimen sequenced in a study of blood T cell repertoires in COVID-19. This table comes from immunoSEQ multiplex PCR, and its TCRdb copy is limited to in-frame clones, with some not included. The profile shows roughly 380,000 clones, approximately 84% of them singletons. The material sequenced was PBMCs or T cells enriched from blood (not recorded which). Receptors originate from a woman aged 25 to 39 who had recovered from COVID-19.

The chain couples TRBV7-9 to TRBJ2-5; D ambiguous. CDR3 length: 16 residues. V lost 4 bases and J lost 2, with 17 bases in between. Germline CDR1 and CDR2: SEHNR and FQNEAQ (reference sequence). CDR3: CASSSPRFRTQETQYF. CDR3 sequence (DNA): TGTGCCAGCAGCTCCCCCAGGTTCAGAACGCAAGAGACCCAGTACTTC.

This clone was seen only once. This chain connects TRBV5-1 to TRBJ1-6; 8 nucleotides align to TRBD1. The CDR3 covers 15 residues. The trim removed 4 bases at V and 13 bases at J, leaving 13 bases unmatched. CDR1 SGHRS and CDR2 YFSETQ come from the germline V gene. The CDR3 region has the DNA TGCGCCAGCAGCGGCGGTAAGGACAGGGAGGATCCCCTCCACTTT. Amino acids: CASSGGKDREDPLHF.